Below, 5 T cell receptor beta chains from the same sample are listed, as sequenced in a study of glioma-infiltrating T cells after dendritic cell vaccination. TCRdb's table, derived via immunoSEQ multiplex PCR, lists solely in-frame clones and lacks some. The sample has around 90,000 clones, around 80% seen once. The starting material was blood, obtained before dendritic cell vaccination. All receptors derive from a human donor with glioblastoma.

The rearrangement links TRBV19 to TRBJ1-1; 9 positions agree with TRBD1. From germline, CDR1 is LNHDA and CDR2 SQIVND (reference sequence). CDR3 length: 15 amino acids. Trimming at V came to 6 bases and at J to 4 bases, leaving 9 bases not matched to a gene. The CDR3 region has the DNA TGTGCCAGTAGCCCTGCCGGACAGGGGAGCACTGAAGCTTTCTTT. Amino acid sequence: CASSPAGQGSTEAFF.

This sequence joins TRBV2 and TRBJ2-1; D perhaps matches TRBD2 (5 bases). V was trimmed by 8 bases and J by 1 base, leaving 9 bases between them. CDR3 length equals 13 residues. Germline V gives CDR1 SNHLY, CDR2 FYNNEI. The DNA for the CDR3 is TGTGCCAGCGTTACGGGGTCCTACAATGAGCAGTTCTTC. It yields the protein CASVTGSYNEQFF.

The CDR3: CASSSYRADTQYF. In nucleotides, the CDR3 is TGTGCCAGCAGTTCCTACAGGGCAGATACGCAGTATTTT. V gene TRBV6-5 combines with J gene TRBJ2-3, with D possibly being TRBD1 (6 bases). This CDR3 is built from 13 residues. With 4 bases removed from V and 4 bases from J, the gap between germline ends came to 9 bases. Germline lookup yields CDR1 MNHEY and CDR2 SVGAGI.

The sample holds a few counts of this clone. The V gene is TRBV14, the J gene TRBJ2-7; 8 nucleotides agree with TRBD1. The CDR3 has 16 residues. With 3 bases clipped from V and 3 bases from J, the junction kept 10 bases outside the gene matches. Germline V lookup: CDR1 SGHDN, CDR2 FVKESK. The CDR3 sequence is CASSHQGAIPVYEQYF. Here the CDR3 DNA reads TGTGCCAGCAGCCACCAGGGGGCCATCCCTGTCTACGAGCAGTACTTC. The variable domain in full, with the rest retrieved from reference TRBV14 and TRBJ2-7, is EAGVTQFPSHSVIEKGQTVTLRCDPISGHDNLYWYRRVMGKEIKFLLHFVKESKQDESGMPNNRFLAERTGGTYSTLKVQPAELEDSGVYFCASSHQGAIPVYEQYFGPGTRLTVT.

The V and J genes are TRBV19 and TRBJ2-1, with 7 bases lining up with TRBD1. The germline V gene has CDR1 LNHDA and CDR2 SQIVND (reference sequence). There are 13 residues in the CDR3. J gave up 3 bases and V 6 bases, and 2 bases lay outside the gene matches. CDR3 bases: TGTGCCAGTAGCTACAGGGGCTACAATGAGCAGTTCTTC. Its protein is CASSYRGYNEQFF.